The 3 T cell receptor beta chains listed next were all sequenced from one sample in a study of blood T cell repertoires in COVID-19. Here immunoSEQ multiplex PCR was the method, and the copy in TCRdb shows in-frame clones only, minus some. The repertoire consists of under 150,000 clones, with about 86% occurring once and the leading ten covering approximately 2.2%. Specimen: PBMCs or T cells enriched from blood (not recorded which). Every receptor here comes from a woman in her forties or fifties who had recovered from COVID-19.

This sequence joins TRBV5-4 and TRBJ2-6; D remains ambiguous. V was shortened by 3 bases and J by 2 bases, with 6 bases between the two germline ends. The germline V gene encodes CDR1 SGHNT and CDR2 YYREEE (reference sequence). The CDR3 is 14 residues long. CDR3 protein: CASSSGTGANVLTF. CDR3 sequence (DNA): TGTGCCAGCAGCTCAGGCACTGGGGCCAACGTCCTGACTTTC.

This chain connects TRBV5-1 to TRBJ2-5; D ambiguous. The CDR3 sequence is 12 residues long. CDR1 is SGHRS and CDR2 is YFSETQ in the germline V gene. Trimming pared 5 bases from V and 2 bases from J, leaving 7 bases between. The CDR3 here is CASSLSQETQYF. The CDR3 coding sequence is TGCGCCAGCAGTCTCAGTCAAGAGACCCAGTACTTC.

J is TRBJ2-3 and V is TRBV11-2, with a possible D match to TRBD2 (6 bases). CDR1 is SGHAT and CDR2 is FQNNGV in the germline V gene. CDR3 length: 15 amino acids. V was shortened by 4 bases and J by 4 bases, with 15 bases between the two germline ends. CDR3 in DNA: TGTGCCAGCAGCTATGGAAGGGGCGGGGCAGATACGCAGTATTTT. The encoded protein is CASSYGRGGADTQYF.